One sample yielded the 20 T cell receptor beta chains listed below, sequenced in a study of cytomegalovirus exposure and HLA in healthy donors. The table came from immunoSEQ multiplex PCR; TCRdb's copy has only in-frame clones and leaves some out. The sample has about 150,000 clones; 70% to 90% are singletons. Sequenced sample: PBMCs. The receptors here all came from a young man in good health and CMV-seropositive.

This clone has just one count. This chain uses TRBV6-1 with TRBJ2-7; 7 positions match TRBD1. The CDR3 sequence is 12 residues long. Germline V CDR1 and CDR2: MNHNS, SASEGT. Trimming cost V 6 bases and J 5 bases; bases outside gene matches: 4. This CDR3 is CASRSGGDEQYF. CDR3 bases: TGTGCCAGCAGGTCAGGGGGTGACGAGCAGTACTTC.

V gene TRBV9 combines with J gene TRBJ1-1; no reliable D call. The CDR3 covers 14 residues. CDR1 and CDR2 from the germline V gene are SGDLS and YYNGEE. With 0 bases removed from V and 6 bases from J, the gap between germline ends came to 12 bases. The CDR3 loop reads CASSVGLSGAEAFF. CDR3 sequence (DNA): TGTGCCAGCAGCGTAGGACTGAGCGGGGCTGAAGCTTTCTTT. Based on the CDR3 plus reference TRBV9 and TRBJ1-1, the full variable domain is DSGVTQTPKHLITATGQRVTLRCSPRSGDLSVYWYQQSLDQGLQFLIQYYNGEERAKGNILERFSAQQFPDLHSELNLSSLELGDSALYFCASSVGLSGAEAFFGQGTRLTVV.

The V gene is TRBV7-2, the J gene TRBJ2-3; unclear D gene. Trimming cost V 7 bases and J 5 bases, with 13 bases left between them. CDR3 length equals 13 residues. Per germline, CDR1 SGHTA and CDR2 FQGNSA. CDR3 DNA: TGTGCCAGCAACCGGGTCCTGGGAGATACGCAGTATTTT. It specifies CASNRVLGDTQYF.

V and J are TRBV7-8 and TRBJ2-1, with a weak D call TRBD2 (5 bases). This CDR3 comprises 13 residues. CDR1 SGHVS and CDR2 FQNEAQ come from the germline V gene. In nucleotides, the CDR3 is TGTGCTTTAACGGTCCGGGCGGGTAATGAGCAGTTCTTC. It specifies CALTVRAGNEQFF.

The chain combines TRBV7-9 with TRBJ2-3, with D possibly matching TRBD1 (6 bases). The CDR3 consists of 14 residues. Germline V gives CDR1 SEHNR, CDR2 FQNEAQ (reference sequence). The V end lost 4 bases, the J end lost 4 bases, and 12 bases lay between the germline ends. Here the CDR3 reads CASSSVRGADTQYF. CDR3 in DNA: TGTGCCAGCAGCTCGGTCAGGGGCGCAGATACGCAGTATTTT.

The V gene is TRBV6-5, the J gene TRBJ1-1; 7 nucleotides align to TRBD1. The CDR3 extends over 15 amino acids. V shed 3 bases and J 1 base; nucleotides not matched to a gene: 5. The V gene's germline CDR1 is MNHEY and CDR2 SVGAGI. The CDR3 is CASSYDRVWNTEAFF. CDR3 sequence (DNA): TGTGCCAGCAGTTATGACAGGGTTTGGAACACTGAAGCTTTCTTT.

This clone was seen more than once but under ten times. The chain carries TRBV7-8 and TRBJ1-2; 9 positions agree with TRBD1. The junction had 9 bases not matched to a gene; V was cut back by 6 bases and J by 7 bases. This CDR3 has 14 amino acids. CDR1 is SGHVS, CDR2 FQNEAQ, per germline. The CDR3 loop is CASRGQGRVSGYTF. CDR3 bases: TGTGCCAGCAGAGGACAGGGGAGGGTATCTGGCTACACCTTC.

The J gene is TRBJ2-5, the V gene TRBV29-1, with D unclear. Looked up from germline, CDR1 is SQVTM and CDR2 is ANQGSEA. The CDR3 is 13 residues long. Trimming cost V 0 bases and J 2 bases, with 7 bases left between them. CDR3 in amino acids: CSVEDRFQETQYF. DNA of the CDR3: TGCAGCGTTGAAGATCGTTTTCAAGAGACCCAGTACTTC.

This chain joins TRBV2 and TRBJ2-7, with D tentatively TRBD1 (6 bases). The V gene's germline CDR1 is SNHLY and CDR2 FYNNEI. There are 15 residues in the CDR3. Trimming left V 0 bases short and J 0 bases short, with 9 bases between. The DNA of the CDR3 is TGTGCCAGCAGTGAAGCGGCGGACAGCTCCTACGAGCAGTACTTC. It specifies CASSEAADSSYEQYF.

This chain links TRBV6-1 with TRBJ2-1, with a possible D match to TRBD1 (5 bases). CDR1 and CDR2 (germline): MNHNS, SASEGT. This CDR3 is 15 amino acids long. The V end was cut by 6 bases, the J end by 0 bases, with 12 bases between. CDR3 amino acids: CASRRQSSSYNEQFF. Written as DNA, the CDR3 is TGTGCCAGCAGACGACAGTCGAGCTCCTACAATGAGCAGTTCTTC.

The V call is TRBV19, the J call TRBJ1-6; no clear D. In germline, CDR1 is LNHDA, CDR2 SQIVND (reference sequence). The CDR3 has 14 residues. V was shortened by 4 bases and J by 8 bases, with 12 bases between the two germline ends. The CDR3 sequence is CASSTNPRDSPLHF. The CDR3, as DNA: TGTGCCAGTAGTACCAACCCCCGGGATTCACCCCTCCACTTT.

The chain combines TRBV7-3 with TRBJ1-2; possibly TRBD1 for D (6 bases). Per the germline V gene, CDR1 is SGHTA and CDR2 is FQGTGA. V shed 3 bases and J shed 2 bases, with 7 bases lying between them. This CDR3 is 13 amino acids long. DNA of the CDR3: TGTGCCAGCAGCTTTGGACAGAACTATGGCTACACCTTC. Amino acid sequence: CASSFGQNYGYTF.

In this sample, this clone turned up a few times. This chain links TRBV7-3 with TRBJ1-6; D is ambiguous. CDR1 is SGHTA and CDR2 is FQGTGA in the germline V gene. The CDR3 runs 14 residues. V lost 5 bases and J lost 7, with 12 bases in between. Here the CDR3 reads CASSPAGGNSPLHF. In nucleotides, the CDR3 is TGTGCCAGCAGCCCGGCAGGCGGGAATTCACCCCTCCACTTT.

This clone was seen a single time. V usage is TRBV29-1 and J usage is TRBJ2-1, with 10 bases that match TRBD2. The length of the CDR3 is 14 residues. J was trimmed by 9 bases and V by 1 base; bases with no gene match: 6. Germline-derived CDR1 and CDR2 are SQVTM and ANQGSEA. The CDR3 region has the DNA TGCAGCGTTGAAGGGCTAGCGGGAGTAGCTGAGCAGTTCTTC. Its protein product is CSVEGLAGVAEQFF.

This clone has a handful of counts. V and J are TRBV7-2 and TRBJ2-7; 9 positions match TRBD2. This CDR3 has 15 amino acids. Trimming took 1 base from V and 4 from J; bases not matched to a gene: 5. Per germline, CDR1 SGHTA and CDR2 FQGNSA. CDR3 amino acids: CASSLERGGGYEQYF. In DNA form, the CDR3 reads TGTGCCAGCAGCTTAGAGCGCGGGGGGGGTTACGAGCAGTACTTC.

This clone was counted a single time. The V and J genes are TRBV4-2 and TRBJ1-3; 10 bases align to TRBD1. This CDR3 comprises 14 residues. CDR1 is LGHNA, CDR2 YNFKEQ, per germline. V shed 5 bases and J 4 bases; nucleotides not matched to a gene: 2. Here the CDR3 reads CASSDRGLGNTIYF. In DNA, the CDR3 is TGTGCCAGCAGCGACAGGGGGCTCGGAAACACCATATATTTT.

The chain joins TRBV2 to TRBJ2-7; TRBD1 matches at 8 bases. From germline, CDR1 is SNHLY and CDR2 FYNNEI. J gave up 5 bases and V 11 bases, and 11 bases lay outside the gene matches. CDR3 size: 13 residues. CDR3 sequence (DNA): TGTGCCTTAGGGGTACAGGGGGGCAACGAGCAGTACTTC. Amino acids: CALGVQGGNEQYF. Based on the CDR3 plus reference TRBV2 and TRBJ2-7, the full variable domain is EPEVTQTPSHQVTQMGQEVILRCVPISNHLYFYWYRQILGQKVEFLVSFYNNEISEKSEIFDDQFSVERPDGSNFTLKIRSTKLEDSAMYFCALGVQGGNEQYFGPGTRLTVT.

The gene calls are TRBV10-3 and TRBJ2-5, with D possibly being TRBD2 (6 bases). This CDR3 is built from 15 residues. Germline CDR1 ENHRY, CDR2 SYGVKD. Trimming stripped 0 bases from V and 4 bases from J, with 12 bases between. CDR3 in amino acids: CAISESGGVLETQYF. CDR3 DNA: TGTGCCATCAGTGAGTCTGGAGGGGTACTAGAGACCCAGTACTTC.

This clone occurred once. This chain links TRBV7-6 with TRBJ2-3; 11 nucleotides agree with TRBD2. Germline CDR1 SGHVS, CDR2 FNYEAQ. V lost 3 bases, J lost 0 bases, and 11 bases stayed unmatched. There are 19 residues in the CDR3. CDR3 amino acids: CASSFASGGIGVSTDTQYF. CDR3 DNA sequence: TGTGCCAGCAGCTTCGCTAGCGGGGGGATTGGGGTTAGCACAGATACGCAGTATTTT.

The gene calls are TRBV11-2 and TRBJ1-6; 8 bases match TRBD1. Germline CDR1 is SGHAT and CDR2 is FQNNGV. CDR3 length: 20 amino acids. Unmatched junction bases numbered 10, after V lost 0 bases and J lost 0 bases. CDR3 sequence (DNA): TGTGCCAGCAGCTTAGATCGAACACAGGGGGGCTCCTCCTATAATTCACCCCTCCACTTT. This encodes CASSLDRTQGGSSYNSPLHF.